The source of this T cell receptor (beta chain) is a study of regulatory T cells in long-lasting Graves disease. Construction of TCR beta libraries relied on iRepertoire HTBI primers and on Arm-PCR targeting CDR3 regions. TCRdb recomputed calls from the multiplex PCR reads with MiXCR, one row per CDR3 protein. Here the sample spans fewer than 400,000 distinct CDR3 sequences, about 20% being singletons. V was clipped by 4 bases and J by 5 bases; unmatched bases: 8. The CDR3 totals 15 residues. Germline CDR1 LGHDT, CDR2 YNNKEL (reference sequence). About this clonotype itself: A read error is likely, as this CDR3 ends without the conserved phenylalanine or tryptophan.

Time point: persistent/refractory GD, antithyroid drugs over 5 years with positive TRAb. RNA from PBMCs was the source of the TCR library. This chain connects TRBV3-1 to TRBJ1-1; TRBD1 agrees at 9 bases. Sequencing used peripheral blood mononuclear cells (PBMCs), obtained when the disease was refractory, from a patient treated with antithyroid drugs. The receptor was isolated from a female donor with Graves disease. CDR3 protein: CASSLRTGARTEAFS. In DNA form, the CDR3 reads TGTGCCAGCAGCCTACGGACAGGGGCGAGGACTGAAGCTTTCTCT.